This paragraph covers one T cell receptor beta chain sequence. Its antigen is still unknown. Its ends do not fully match the called genes, so a read error is possible. These data are taken from a study of T cell responses to AZD1222 COVID-19 vaccine. Broader study findings: Along spike, vaccine-associated CD4 TCRs were found throughout, with dominance at 160-218 and 743-854.

Method: immunoSEQ multiplex PCR; TCRdb's copy keeps in-frame clones and lacks some. The data contain 150,000 or so clones, 75% to 90% of them seen just once; the ten biggest clones take up about 9%. The material was peripheral blood, obtained 28 days after the second AZD1222 dose. This receptor was identified in an adult who received the AZD1222 COVID-19 vaccine.

The CDR3 nucleotides are TGCTGCAGTAGCGGGACTTCCAACGAGCAGTACTTC. Translated: CCSSGTSNEQYF. This sequence joins TRBV28 and TRBJ2-7, with TRBD2 matching over 8 bases. Germline values: CDR1 MDHEN, CDR2 SYDVKM. The CDR3 runs to 12 residues.